This record covers a single T cell receptor beta chain. The antigen this receptor binds is unknown. Within one base of it there is no much larger clone, and no base qualities were kept. The data are from a study of T cell changes during pregnancy in multiple sclerosis (dated by TCRdb to between 2018 and 2021). About the study as a whole: Changes in the T cell repertoire over the course of pregnancy were examined in this study in women with multiple sclerosis.

The cysteine opens and the phenylalanine closes a CDR3 of 16 amino acids. Just CDR3 DNA is preserved here, 48 bases in frame from base 1. CDR1 SGHAT and CDR2 FQNNGV are derived from the germline V gene. V drops 1 base and J drops 3 bases, leaving 13 bases in between. Library preparation used the immunoSEQ multiplex PCR assay. TCRdb took this table from immuneACCESS and kept in-frame rearrangements with V and J called. Such tables lack part of the clones; where checked against another copy, unresolved V genes explain under half of the gap, and the rest is unexplained. The sample table holds 70,000 to 75,000 clones, of which more than 90% were seen once. The ten largest clonotypes hold approximately 2.1% of the sample.

This clonotype originated in a female donor in good health, enrolled as a control in a pregnancy study. The input for sequencing was peripheral blood, taken in the second trimester of pregnancy. The chain is encoded by TRBV11-2 joined to TRBJ1-3; too little of a D gene remains to name it. The CDR3 region reads CASSLGTGRGGNTIYF. The DNA is TGTGCCAGCAGCTTAGGAACTGGGAGAGGTGGAAACACCATATATTTT.